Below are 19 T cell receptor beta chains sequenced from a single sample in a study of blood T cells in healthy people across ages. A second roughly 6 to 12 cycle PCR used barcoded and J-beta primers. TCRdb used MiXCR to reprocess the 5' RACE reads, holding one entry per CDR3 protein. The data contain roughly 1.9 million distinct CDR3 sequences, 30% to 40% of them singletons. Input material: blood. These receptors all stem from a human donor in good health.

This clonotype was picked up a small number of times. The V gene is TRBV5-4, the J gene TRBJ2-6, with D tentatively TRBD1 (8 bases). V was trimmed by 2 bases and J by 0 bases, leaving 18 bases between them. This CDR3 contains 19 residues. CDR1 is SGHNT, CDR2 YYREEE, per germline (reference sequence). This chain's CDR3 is CASSLGRGQVHSGANVLTF. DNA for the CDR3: TGTGCCAGCAGCTTAGGGAGGGGACAGGTGCACTCTGGGGCCAACGTCCTGACTTTC.

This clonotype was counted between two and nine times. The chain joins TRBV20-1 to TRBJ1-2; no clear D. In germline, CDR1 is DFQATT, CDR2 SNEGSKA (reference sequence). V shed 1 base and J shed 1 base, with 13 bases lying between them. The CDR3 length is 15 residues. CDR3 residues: CSARGRVGINYGYTF. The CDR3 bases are TGCAGTGCTAGAGGGCGCGTGGGAATTAACTATGGCTACACCTTC.

The CDR3, as DNA: TGCAGCGTTCAGGGAGCGGGTAATTCACCCCTCCACTTT. Residues: CSVQGAGNSPLHF. The V and J genes are TRBV29-1 and TRBJ1-6; D possibly corresponds to TRBD1 (5 bases). This CDR3 is 13 amino acids long. Germline V CDR1 and CDR2: SQVTM, ANQGSEA. With 5 bases removed from V and 6 bases from J, the gap between germline ends came to 11 bases. Using reference TRBV29-1 and TRBJ1-6 for the parts outside the CDR3, the full variable domain is SAVISQKPSRDICQRGTSLTIQCQVDSQVTMMFWYRQQPGQSLTLIATANQGSEATYESGFVIDKFPISRPNLTFSTLTVSNMSPEDSSIYLCSVQGAGNSPLHFGNGTRLTVT.

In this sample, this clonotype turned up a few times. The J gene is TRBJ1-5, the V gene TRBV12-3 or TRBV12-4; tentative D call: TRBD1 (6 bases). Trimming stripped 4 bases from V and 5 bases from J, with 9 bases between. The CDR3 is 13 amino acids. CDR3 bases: TGTGCCAGCAGTTCAACAGGGCATCAGCCCCAGCATTTT. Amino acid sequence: CASSSTGHQPQHF.

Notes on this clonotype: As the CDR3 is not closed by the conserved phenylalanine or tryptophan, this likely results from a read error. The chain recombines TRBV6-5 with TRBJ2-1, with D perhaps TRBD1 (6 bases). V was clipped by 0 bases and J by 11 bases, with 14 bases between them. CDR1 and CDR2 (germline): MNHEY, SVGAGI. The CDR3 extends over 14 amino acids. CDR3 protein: CASSYSQRGSQQFC. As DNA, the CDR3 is TGTGCCAGCAGTTACTCCCAGAGGGGGTCTCAGCAGTTCTGC.

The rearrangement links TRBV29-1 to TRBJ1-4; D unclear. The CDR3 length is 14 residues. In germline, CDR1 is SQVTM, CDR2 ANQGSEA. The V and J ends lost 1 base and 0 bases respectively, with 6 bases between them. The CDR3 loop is CSVEADTTNEKLFF. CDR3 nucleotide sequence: TGCAGCGTTGAAGCGGATACAACTAATGAAAAACTGTTTTTT.

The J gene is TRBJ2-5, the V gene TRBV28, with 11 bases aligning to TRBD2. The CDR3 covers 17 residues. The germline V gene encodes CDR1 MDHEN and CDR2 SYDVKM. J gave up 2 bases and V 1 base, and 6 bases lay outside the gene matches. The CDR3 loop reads CASSLYRLAGKQETQYF. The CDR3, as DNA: TGTGCCAGCAGTTTATACCGACTAGCGGGGAAACAAGAGACCCAGTACTTC.

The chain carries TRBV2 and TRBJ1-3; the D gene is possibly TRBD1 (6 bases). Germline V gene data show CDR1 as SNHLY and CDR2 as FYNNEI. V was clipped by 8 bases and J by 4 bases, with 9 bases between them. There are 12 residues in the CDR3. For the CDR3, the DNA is TGTGCCAGCCGGACAGACGGAAACACCATATATTTT. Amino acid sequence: CASRTDGNTIYF. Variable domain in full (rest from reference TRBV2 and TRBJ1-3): EPEVTQTPSHQVTQMGQEVILRCVPISNHLYFYWYRQILGQKVEFLVSFYNNEISEKSEIFDDQFSVERPDGSNFTLKIRSTKLEDSAMYFCASRTDGNTIYFGEGSWLTVV.

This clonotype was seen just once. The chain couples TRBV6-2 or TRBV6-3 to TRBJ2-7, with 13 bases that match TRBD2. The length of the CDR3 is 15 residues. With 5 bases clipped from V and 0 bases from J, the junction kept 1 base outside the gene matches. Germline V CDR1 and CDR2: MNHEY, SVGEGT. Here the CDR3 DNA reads TGTGCCAGCAGTACTAGCGGGAGGGCCTCCTACGAGCAGTACTTC. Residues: CASSTSGRASYEQYF.

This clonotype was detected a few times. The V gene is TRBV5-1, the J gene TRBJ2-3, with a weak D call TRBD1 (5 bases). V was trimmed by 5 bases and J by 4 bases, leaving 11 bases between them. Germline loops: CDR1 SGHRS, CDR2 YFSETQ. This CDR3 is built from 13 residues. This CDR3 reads CASRDSYADTQYF. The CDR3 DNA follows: TGCGCCAGCAGAGACAGTTACGCAGATACGCAGTATTTT.

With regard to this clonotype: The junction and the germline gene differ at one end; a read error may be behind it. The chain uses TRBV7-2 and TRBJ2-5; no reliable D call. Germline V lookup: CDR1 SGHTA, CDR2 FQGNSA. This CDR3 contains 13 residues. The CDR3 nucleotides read TGCGTCAGCAGCTTACCAAACCAAGAGACCCAGTACTTC. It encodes CVSSLPNQETQYF.

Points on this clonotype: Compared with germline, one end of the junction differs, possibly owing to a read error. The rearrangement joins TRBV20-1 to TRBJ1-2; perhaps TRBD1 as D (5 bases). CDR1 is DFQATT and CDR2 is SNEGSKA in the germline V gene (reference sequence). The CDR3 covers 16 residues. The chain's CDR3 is CSARAASGAANYSYTF. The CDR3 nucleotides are TGCAGTGCTAGAGCTGCTTCTGGGGCAGCGAACTATAGCTACACCTTC.

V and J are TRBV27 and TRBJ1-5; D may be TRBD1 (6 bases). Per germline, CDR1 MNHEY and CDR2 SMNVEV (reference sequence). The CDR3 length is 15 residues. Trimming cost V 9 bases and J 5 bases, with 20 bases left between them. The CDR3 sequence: CASRNIGQSDQPQHF. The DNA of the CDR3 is TGTGCCAGTAGAAATATTGGACAGAGTGATCAGCCCCAGCATTTT.

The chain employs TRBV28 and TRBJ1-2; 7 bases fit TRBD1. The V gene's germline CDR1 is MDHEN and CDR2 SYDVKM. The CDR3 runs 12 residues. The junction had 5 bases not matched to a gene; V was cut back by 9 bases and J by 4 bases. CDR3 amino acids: CASTGEGYGYTF. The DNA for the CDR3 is TGTGCCAGTACAGGGGAAGGCTATGGCTACACCTTC.

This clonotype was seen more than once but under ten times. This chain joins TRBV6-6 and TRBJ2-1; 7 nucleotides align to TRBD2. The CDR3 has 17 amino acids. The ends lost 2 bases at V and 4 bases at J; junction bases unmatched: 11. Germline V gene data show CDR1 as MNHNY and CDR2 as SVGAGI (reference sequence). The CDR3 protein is CASSYGRGGLVYNEQFF. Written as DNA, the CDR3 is TGTGCCAGCAGTTACGGTAGGGGAGGGTTGGTGTACAATGAGCAGTTCTTC.

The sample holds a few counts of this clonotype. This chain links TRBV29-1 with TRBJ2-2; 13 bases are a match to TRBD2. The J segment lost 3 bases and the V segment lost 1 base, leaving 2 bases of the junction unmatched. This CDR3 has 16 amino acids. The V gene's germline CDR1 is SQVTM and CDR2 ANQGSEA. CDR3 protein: CSVEGTSGGDTGELFF. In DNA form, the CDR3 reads TGCAGCGTTGAAGGGACTAGCGGGGGAGACACCGGGGAGCTGTTTTTT.

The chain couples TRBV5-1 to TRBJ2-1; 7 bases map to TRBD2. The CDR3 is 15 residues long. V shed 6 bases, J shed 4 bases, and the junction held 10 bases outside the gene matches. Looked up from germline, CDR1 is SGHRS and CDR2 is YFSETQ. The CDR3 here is CASTPGRGEYNEQFF. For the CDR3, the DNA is TGCGCCAGCACCCCAGGGAGGGGCGAGTACAATGAGCAGTTCTTC.

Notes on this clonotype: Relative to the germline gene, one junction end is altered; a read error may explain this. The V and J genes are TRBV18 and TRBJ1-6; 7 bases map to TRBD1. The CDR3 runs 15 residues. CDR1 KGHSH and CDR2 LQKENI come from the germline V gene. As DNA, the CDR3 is TGTGCCAGCTCTTGGGGACAGCCATATAATTCACCCCTCCGCTTT. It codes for CASSWGQPYNSPLRF.

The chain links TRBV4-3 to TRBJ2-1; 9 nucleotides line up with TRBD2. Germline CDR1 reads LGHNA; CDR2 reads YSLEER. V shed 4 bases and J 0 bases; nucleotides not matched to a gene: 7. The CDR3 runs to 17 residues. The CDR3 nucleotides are TGCGCCAGCAGCCGAGTGACTAGCGGCAGCTCCTACAATGAGCAGTTCTTC. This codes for CASSRVTSGSSYNEQFF.